This TCR beta chain was captured by sequencing in a study of Graves' ophthalmopathy and Graves' hyperthyroidism. Points from the study as a whole: The model forecast ophthalmopathy progression, reaching roughly 65% sensitivity and around 72% specificity.

Amplification from RNA transcripts yielded the TCR beta CDR3 regions. First-round RT-PCR employed HTBI primers, with a second-round multiplex PCR after it. TCRdb re-derived calls from the multiplex PCR reads in MiXCR, one entry per CDR3 protein. The sample records 740,000 or so distinct CDR3 sequences, roughly two fifths being singletons. To note about this clonotype: The antigen remains unidentified.

From germline, CDR1 is SNHLY and CDR2 FYNNEI. V lost 4 bases to trimming and J lost 7 bases, with 10 bases between them. CDR3 size: 13 residues. The clonotype comes from an adult man with Graves' ophthalmopathy. The sample consisted of peripheral blood. The V gene is TRBV2, the J gene TRBJ1-4; D not resolved. DNA for the CDR3: TGTGCCAGCAGTGTAGGACGGAGTGAAAAACTGTTTTTT. Its protein is CASSVGRSEKLFF.